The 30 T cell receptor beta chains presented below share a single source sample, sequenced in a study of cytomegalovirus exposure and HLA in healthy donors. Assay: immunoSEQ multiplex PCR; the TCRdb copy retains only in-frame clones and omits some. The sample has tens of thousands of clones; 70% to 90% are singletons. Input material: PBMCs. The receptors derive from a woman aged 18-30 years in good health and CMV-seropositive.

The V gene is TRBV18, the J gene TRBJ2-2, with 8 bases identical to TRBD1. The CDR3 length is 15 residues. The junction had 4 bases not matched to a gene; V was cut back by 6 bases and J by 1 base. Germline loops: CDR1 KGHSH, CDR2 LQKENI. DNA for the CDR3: TGTGCCAGCTCGGGGACAGGATTGAACACCGGGGAGCTGTTTTTT. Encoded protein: CASSGTGLNTGELFF.

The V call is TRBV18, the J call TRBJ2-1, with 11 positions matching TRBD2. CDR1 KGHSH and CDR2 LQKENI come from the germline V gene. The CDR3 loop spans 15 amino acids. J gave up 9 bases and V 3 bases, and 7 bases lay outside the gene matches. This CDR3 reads CASSPVTSGDSEQFF. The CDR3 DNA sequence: TGTGCCAGCTCACCCGTGACTAGCGGGGACAGTGAGCAGTTCTTC.

The CDR3 loop is CASSSLGGGGPGNEQFF. The CDR3 nucleotides are TGTGCCAGCAGCTCCCTTGGTGGGGGAGGGCCGGGCAATGAGCAGTTCTTC. The J gene is TRBJ2-1, the V gene TRBV13; 7 bases align to TRBD2. The J segment lost 6 bases and the V segment lost 4 bases, leaving 15 bases of the junction unmatched. Germline V lookup: CDR1 PRHDT, CDR2 FYEKMQ (reference sequence). The CDR3 runs to 17 residues.

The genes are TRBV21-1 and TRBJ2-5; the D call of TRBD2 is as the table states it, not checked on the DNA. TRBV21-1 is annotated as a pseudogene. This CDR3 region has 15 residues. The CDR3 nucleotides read TGTGCCAGCAGCAAAGCAAACGTTACTAAAGAGACCCAGTACTTC. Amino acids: CASSKANVTKETQYF.

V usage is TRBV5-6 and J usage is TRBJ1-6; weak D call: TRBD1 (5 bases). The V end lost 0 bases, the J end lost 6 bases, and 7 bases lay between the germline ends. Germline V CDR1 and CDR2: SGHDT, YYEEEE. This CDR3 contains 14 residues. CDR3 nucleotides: TGTGCCAGCAGCTTGGAAGGGGCTAATTCACCCCTCCACTTT. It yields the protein CASSLEGANSPLHF.

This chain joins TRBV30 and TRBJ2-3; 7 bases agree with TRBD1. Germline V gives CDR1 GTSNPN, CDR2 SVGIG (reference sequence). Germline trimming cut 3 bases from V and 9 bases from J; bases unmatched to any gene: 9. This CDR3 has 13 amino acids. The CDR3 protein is CAWSPTGVETQYF. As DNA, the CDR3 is TGTGCCTGGAGCCCCACAGGGGTGGAGACGCAGTATTTT.

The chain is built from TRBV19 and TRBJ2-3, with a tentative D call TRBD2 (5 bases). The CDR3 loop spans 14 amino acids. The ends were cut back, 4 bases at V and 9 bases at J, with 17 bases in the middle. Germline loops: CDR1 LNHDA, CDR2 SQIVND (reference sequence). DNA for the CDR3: TGTGCCAGTAGTACCTCCCGAACTAGTCCCACGCAGTATTTT. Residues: CASSTSRTSPTQYF.

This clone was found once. As DNA, the CDR3 is TGTGCCTGGAATGGTGGGGGCTGGGATACGCAGTATTTT. Protein sequence: CAWNGGGWDTQYF. The rearrangement uses TRBV30 and TRBJ2-3; tentatively, D is TRBD1 (6 bases). The CDR3 is made up of 13 amino acids. Looked up from germline, CDR1 is GTSNPN and CDR2 is SVGIG (reference sequence). V was pared by 4 bases and J by 6 bases, with 14 bases between. Complete variable domain (other parts from reference TRBV30 and TRBJ2-3): SQTIHQWPATLVQPVGSPLSLECTVEGTSNPNLYWYRQAAGRGLQLLFYSVGIGQISSEVPQNLSASRPQDRQFILSSKKLLLSDSGFYLCAWNGGGWDTQYFGPGTRLTVL.

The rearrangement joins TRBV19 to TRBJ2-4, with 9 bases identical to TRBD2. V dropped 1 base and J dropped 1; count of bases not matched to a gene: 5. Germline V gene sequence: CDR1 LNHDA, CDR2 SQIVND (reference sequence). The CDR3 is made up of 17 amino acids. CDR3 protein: CASSIGLAALAKNIQYF. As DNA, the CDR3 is TGTGCCAGTAGTATAGGACTAGCGGCCCTCGCCAAAAACATTCAGTACTTC.

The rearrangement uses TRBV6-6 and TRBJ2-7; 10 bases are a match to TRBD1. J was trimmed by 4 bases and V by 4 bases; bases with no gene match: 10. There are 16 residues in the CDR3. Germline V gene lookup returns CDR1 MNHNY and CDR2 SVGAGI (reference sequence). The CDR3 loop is CASSSVMTGGAYEQYF. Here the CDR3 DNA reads TGTGCCAGCAGTTCCGTTATGACAGGGGGCGCATACGAGCAGTACTTC.

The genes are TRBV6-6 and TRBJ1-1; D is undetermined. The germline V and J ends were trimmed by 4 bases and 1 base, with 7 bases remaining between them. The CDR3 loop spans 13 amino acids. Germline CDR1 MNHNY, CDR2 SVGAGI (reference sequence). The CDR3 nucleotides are TGTGCCAGCAGTTCCCAGGCGAACACTGAAGCTTTCTTT. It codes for CASSSQANTEAFF.

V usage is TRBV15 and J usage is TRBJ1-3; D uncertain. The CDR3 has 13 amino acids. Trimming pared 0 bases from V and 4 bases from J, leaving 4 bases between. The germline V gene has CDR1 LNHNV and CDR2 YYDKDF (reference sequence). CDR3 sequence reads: CATSRDLGNTIYF. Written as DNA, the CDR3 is TGTGCCACCAGCAGAGATCTGGGAAACACCATATATTTT.

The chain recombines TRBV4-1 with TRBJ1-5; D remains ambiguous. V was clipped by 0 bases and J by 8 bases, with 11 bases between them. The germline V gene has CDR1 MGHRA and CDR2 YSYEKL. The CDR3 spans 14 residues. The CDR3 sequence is CASSQESLSKPQHF. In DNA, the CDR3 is TGCGCCAGCAGCCAAGAATCATTGAGTAAGCCCCAGCATTTT.

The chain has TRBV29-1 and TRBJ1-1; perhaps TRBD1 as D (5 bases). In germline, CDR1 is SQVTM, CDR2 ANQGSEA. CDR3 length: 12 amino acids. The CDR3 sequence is CVGVGGRTEAFF. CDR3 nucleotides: TGCGTCGGCGTTGGGGGGAGGACTGAAGCTTTCTTT.

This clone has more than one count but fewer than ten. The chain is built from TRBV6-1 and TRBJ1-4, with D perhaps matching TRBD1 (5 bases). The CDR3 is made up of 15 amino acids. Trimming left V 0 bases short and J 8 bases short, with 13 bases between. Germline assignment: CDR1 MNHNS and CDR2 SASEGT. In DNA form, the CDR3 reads TGTGCCAGCAGTGAAGCGAGGGGAGGTGTCGAAAAACTGTTTTTT. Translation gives CASSEARGGVEKLFF.

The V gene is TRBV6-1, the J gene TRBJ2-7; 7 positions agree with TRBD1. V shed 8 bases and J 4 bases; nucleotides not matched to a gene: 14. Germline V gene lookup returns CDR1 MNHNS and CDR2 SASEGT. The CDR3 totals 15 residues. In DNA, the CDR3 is TGTGCCAGCTCCCGCCACAGGGGAGCCCCATACGAGCAGTACTTC. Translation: CASSRHRGAPYEQYF.

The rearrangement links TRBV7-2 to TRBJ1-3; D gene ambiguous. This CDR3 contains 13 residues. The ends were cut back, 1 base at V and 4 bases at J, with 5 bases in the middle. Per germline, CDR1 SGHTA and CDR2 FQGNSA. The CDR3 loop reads CASSLGAGNTIYF. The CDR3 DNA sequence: TGTGCCAGCAGCTTAGGTGCGGGAAACACCATATATTTT.

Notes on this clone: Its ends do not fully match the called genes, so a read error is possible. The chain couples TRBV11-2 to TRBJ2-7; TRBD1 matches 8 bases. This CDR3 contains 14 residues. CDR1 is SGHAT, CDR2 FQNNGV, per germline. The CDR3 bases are TGTGCCAGCAGCCTAGACAGGGGCTCCTACGAGCAGTACTTC. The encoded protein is CASSLDRGSYEQYF.

In DNA form, the CDR3 reads TGTGCCAGCAGTGAATTTATGGGACAGGGGAACAATGAGCAGTTCTTC. This encodes CASSEFMGQGNNEQFF. The chain employs TRBV6-1 and TRBJ2-1; 10 positions agree with TRBD1. The germline V gene encodes CDR1 MNHNS and CDR2 SASEGT. J was trimmed by 5 bases and V by 2 bases; bases with no gene match: 6. The CDR3 runs to 16 residues.

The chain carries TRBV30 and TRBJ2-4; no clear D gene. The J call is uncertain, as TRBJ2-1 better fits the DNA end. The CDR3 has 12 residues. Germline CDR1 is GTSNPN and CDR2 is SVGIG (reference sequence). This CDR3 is CAWSVGWAEQFF. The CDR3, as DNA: TGTGCCTGGAGTGTAGGTTGGGCCGAGCAGTTCTTC.

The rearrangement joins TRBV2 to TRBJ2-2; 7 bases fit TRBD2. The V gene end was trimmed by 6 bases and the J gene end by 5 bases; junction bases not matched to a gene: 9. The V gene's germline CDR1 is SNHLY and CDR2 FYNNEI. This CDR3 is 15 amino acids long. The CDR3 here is CASSTLAAGTGELFF. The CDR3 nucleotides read TGTGCCAGCAGCACCCTAGCGGCGGGGACCGGGGAGCTGTTTTTT.

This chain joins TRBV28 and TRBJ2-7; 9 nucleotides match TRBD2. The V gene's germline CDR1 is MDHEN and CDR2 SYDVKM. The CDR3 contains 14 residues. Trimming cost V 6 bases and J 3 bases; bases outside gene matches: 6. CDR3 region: CASSLSGSFYEQYF. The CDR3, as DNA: TGTGCCAGCAGCCTTAGCGGGAGTTTCTACGAGCAGTACTTC.

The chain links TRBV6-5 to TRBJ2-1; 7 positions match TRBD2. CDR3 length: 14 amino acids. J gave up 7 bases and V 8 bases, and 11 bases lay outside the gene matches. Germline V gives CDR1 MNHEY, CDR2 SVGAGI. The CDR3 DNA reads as TGTGCCAGCCGGTGGCTAGCGGCAGGGAATGAGCAGTTCTTC. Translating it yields CASRWLAAGNEQFF.

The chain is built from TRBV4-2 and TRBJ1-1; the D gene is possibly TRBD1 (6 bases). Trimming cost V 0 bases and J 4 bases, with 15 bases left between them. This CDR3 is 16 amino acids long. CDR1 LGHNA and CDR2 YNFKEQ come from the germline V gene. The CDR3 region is CASSQEGWGRGTEAFF. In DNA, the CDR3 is TGTGCCAGCAGCCAAGAAGGTTGGGGGCGAGGCACTGAAGCTTTCTTT.

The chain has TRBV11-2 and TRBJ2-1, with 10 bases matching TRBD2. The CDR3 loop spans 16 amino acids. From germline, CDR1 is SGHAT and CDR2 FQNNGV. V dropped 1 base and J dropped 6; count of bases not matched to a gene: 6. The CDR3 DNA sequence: TGTGCCAGCAGCTTAGTGGTAGCGGGAGGACCCAATGAGCAGTTCTTC. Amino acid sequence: CASSLVVAGGPNEQFF.

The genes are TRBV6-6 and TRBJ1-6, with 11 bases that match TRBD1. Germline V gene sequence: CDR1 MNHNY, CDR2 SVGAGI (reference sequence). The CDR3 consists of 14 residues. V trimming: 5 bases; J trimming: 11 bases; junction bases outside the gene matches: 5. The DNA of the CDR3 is TGTGCCAGCAGTAAGGACAGGGGGCGTGCACCCCTCCACTTT. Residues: CASSKDRGRAPLHF.

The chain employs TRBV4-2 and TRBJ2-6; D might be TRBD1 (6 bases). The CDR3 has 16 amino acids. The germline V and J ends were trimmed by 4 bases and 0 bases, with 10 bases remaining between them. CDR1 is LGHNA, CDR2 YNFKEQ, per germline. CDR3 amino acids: CASSPETGSGANVLTF. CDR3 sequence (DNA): TGTGCCAGCAGCCCAGAGACAGGCTCTGGGGCCAACGTCCTGACTTTC.

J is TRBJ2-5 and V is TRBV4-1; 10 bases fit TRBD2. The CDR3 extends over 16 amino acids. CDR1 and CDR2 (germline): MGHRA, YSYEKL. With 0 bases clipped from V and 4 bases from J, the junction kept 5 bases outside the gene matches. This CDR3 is CASSQERASGGETQYF. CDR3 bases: TGCGCCAGCAGCCAAGAGCGAGCTAGCGGGGGAGAGACCCAGTACTTC.

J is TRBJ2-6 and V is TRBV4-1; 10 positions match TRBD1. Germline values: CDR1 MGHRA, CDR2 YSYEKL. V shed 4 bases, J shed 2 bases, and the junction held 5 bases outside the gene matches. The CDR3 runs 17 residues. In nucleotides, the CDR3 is TGCGCCAGCAGCCTCAGGACAGGGGGAACTGGGGCCAACGTCCTGACTTTC. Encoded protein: CASSLRTGGTGANVLTF.

The CDR3: CASSFGGVAYEQYF. The CDR3 nucleotides read TGTGCCAGCAGTTTTGGGGGGGTGGCCTACGAGCAGTACTTC. The V call is TRBV27, the J call TRBJ2-7, with 7 nucleotides matching TRBD2. V was pared by 3 bases and J by 2 bases, with 4 bases of the junction left unmatched. The germline CDR1 and CDR2 sequences are MNHEY and SMNVEV (reference sequence). The CDR3 contains 14 residues.